This T cell receptor (beta chain) was retrieved from a study of T cells in Graves' hyperthyroidism and ophthalmopathy (dated by TCRdb to between 2018 and 2021). For context, the study as a whole: To identify TCR V-J signatures that set the groups apart, the researchers used a discovery cohort of 100 patients, made up of 40 to 45 with Graves' ophthalmopathy and about 59 with stable Graves' hyperthyroidism. Prospective prediction of ophthalmopathy was tested in an independent validation cohort of 18 hyperthyroidism patients and 15 to 17 patients who later progressed to ophthalmopathy. The roughly 91 discovery patients were randomly divided into training and test sets at a 7:3 ratio. Thyroid tissue and blood T-cell repertoires from about 6 Graves' hyperthyroidism patients were also compared in the study. After sampling, hyperthyroidism patients received methimazole starting at 30 mg daily, and ophthalmopathy patients received high-dose intravenous methylprednisolone. The paper describes TCR Vbeta CDR3 sequencing of 130 to 150 peripheral blood samples, made up of about 40 ophthalmopathy patients, some 80 hyperthyroidism patients and roughly 17 progressor patients. The paper as a whole reports these results and caveats: Blood samples also contained most of the expanded thyroid clonotypes (frequency above 0.001), which suggests that blood repertoires may reflect thyroid immune responses. Sample size was not statistically predetermined, and blinding of investigators to group allocation was not performed. In validation, the model predicted progression to ophthalmopathy a median of approximately 6.3 months before onset, with approximately 68% sensitivity and nearly 75% specificity. Ophthalmopathy was separated from stable hyperthyroidism by a 13 V-J signature model, with about 88% sensitivity and about 81% specificity obtained in cross-validation and 80%/75% obtained in testing.

The TCR beta CDR3 regions were amplified from the RNA transcripts. The TCR CDR3 was subjected to a first round of RT-PCR using the HTBI primer set and the Qiagen OneStep RT-PCR kit. Libraries were constructed in a second round of multiplex PCR, after which size selection and purification were carried out. Sequencing of the libraries was done on an Illumina HiSeq2000 using paired-end 100 bp reads. In the authors' own workflow: SOAPnuke was used to process the raw data, removing reads that contained adapters or uncalled bases, had a mean Phred below 15, or lacked an exact match to the constant primer or identifier. COPE v1.2.5 was used to merge high-quality paired reads, and clonotypes were defined as unique nucleotide sequences. MiTCR v1.1 was used to align the clonotypes against IMGT TRBV, TRBD and TRBJ reference segments. The analysis included only V-J combinations with a frequency above 0.0001, which together covered over 98% of the repertoires. The TCS score was defined as F50 (clonal expansion) divided by E x V (chaos), with BLOSUM62-based TCRdist calculated between CDR3 peptides within each V-J. Welch's t-statistics and random forest reduced fewer than 600 V-J features to about 13, which were used in a naive Bayes classifier (R e1071). The Morisita-Horn index was used to measure how similar the thyroid and blood repertoires were. The public reads were reprocessed in TCRdb via fastp at Q25 and MiXCR, keeping in-frame beta chains. Entries are consolidated by CDR3 protein sequence, retaining the most common genes and DNA. Here the V and J calls rest on TCRdb's processing, not on the authors' analysis. The sample table shows about 570,000 distinct CDR3 sequences, and around 46% are seen once. The ten most abundant clones make up around 20% of the sample.

This clonotype turned up a few times. The clone's antigen remains unknown. Base qualities were left out, and no much larger clone turns up one base away. Exclusion was applied to patients with uncontrolled infections, other autoimmune diseases, pregnancy or lactation. Diagnoses relied on clinical symptoms, serum thyroxine and TRAb, thyroid ultrasound and orbital computed tomography. Total RNA was extracted with Trizol reagent, and quality was checked on an Agilent 2100 Bioanalyzer. V lost 1 base and J lost 0 bases, and the count of bases not matched to a germline gene is 3. As encoded in the germline V gene, CDR1 is SGHAT while CDR2 is FQNNGV. The cysteine opens and the phenylalanine closes a CDR3 of 15 amino acids. Of all the DNA, just the CDR3 is kept, 45 bases in frame from base 1.

The clonotype originates from an adult woman with Graves' disease, either hyperthyroidism or ophthalmopathy (not recorded which). Sequenced sample: peripheral blood or thyroid tissue (not recorded which). Recombination connected TRBV11-2 to TRBJ2-7, with 7 middle bases fitting TRBD2. The CDR3 protein: CASSLGRGSSYEQYF. The DNA reads TGTGCCAGCAGCTTAGGGCGGGGGAGCTCCTACGAGCAGTACTTC. With the rest looked up from the reference TRBV11-2 and TRBJ2-7 genes rather than sequenced, the full variable domain is EAGVAQSPRYKIIEKRQSVAFWCNPISGHATLYWYQQILGQGPKLLIQFQNNGVVDDSQLPKDRFSAERLKGVDSTLKIQPAKLEDSAVYLCASSLGRGSSYEQYFGPGTRLTVT.